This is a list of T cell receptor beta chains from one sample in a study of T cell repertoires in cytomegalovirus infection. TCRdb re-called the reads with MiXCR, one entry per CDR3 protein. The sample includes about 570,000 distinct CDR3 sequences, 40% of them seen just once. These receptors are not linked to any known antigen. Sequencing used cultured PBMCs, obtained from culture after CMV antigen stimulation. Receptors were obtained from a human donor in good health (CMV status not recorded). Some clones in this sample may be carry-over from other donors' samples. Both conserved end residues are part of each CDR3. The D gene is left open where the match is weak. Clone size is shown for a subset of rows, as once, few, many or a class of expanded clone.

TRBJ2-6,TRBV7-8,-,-,TGTGCCAGCAGCCTAGGACAGAAGTCCCACTCTGGGGCCAACGTCCTGACTTTC,CASSLGQKSHSGANVLTF
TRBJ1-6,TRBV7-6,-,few,TGTGCCAGCAGCGGTTTTGGGGGCGGGTCACCCCTCCACTTT,CASSGFGGGSPLHF
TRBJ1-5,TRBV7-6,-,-,TGTGCCAGTGTGGAGCCCCAGCATTTT,CASVEPQHF
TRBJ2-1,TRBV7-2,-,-,TGTGCCACCCAGACTAGGCTGCACAATGAGCAGTTCTTC,CATQTRLHNEQFF
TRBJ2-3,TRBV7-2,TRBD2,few,TGTGCCAGCAGCTCCCAGCGGGGGGGGAGCACAGATACGCAGTATTTT,CASSSQRGGSTDTQYF
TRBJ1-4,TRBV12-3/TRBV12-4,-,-,TGTGCCAGCAGTTTATCTATACAGGGCGGCGAAAAACTGTTTTTT,CASSLSIQGGEKLFF
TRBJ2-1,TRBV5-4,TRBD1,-,TGTGCCAGCAGCAAGGGACAGGTAAATTACAATGAGCAGTTCTTC,CASSKGQVNYNEQFF
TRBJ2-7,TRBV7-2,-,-,TGTGCCAGCAGCTTAGGGTTGGGAGCCCTGGTGGAGCAGTACTTC,CASSLGLGALVEQYF
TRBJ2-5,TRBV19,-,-,TGTGCCAGTAGTATAGCATGGGGAGAGACCCAGTACTTC,CASSIAWGETQYF
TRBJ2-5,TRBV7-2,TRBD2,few,TGTGCCAGCAGCCAAAGATTACTAGCGGGATGGGAGACCCAGTACTTC,CASSQRLLAGWETQYF
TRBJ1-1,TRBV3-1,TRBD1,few,TGTGCCAGCAGCCAGGTAGGACAGGGGGCAGGTACTGAAGCTTTCTTT,CASSQVGQGAGTEAFF
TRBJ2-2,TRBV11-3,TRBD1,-,TGTGCCAGCAGCTTAATGGGACAGCACACCGGGGAGCTGTTTTTT,CASSLMGQHTGELFF
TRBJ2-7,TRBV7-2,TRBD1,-,TGTGCCAGCAGCGACGACAGGGGCGAGCAGTACTTC,CASSDDRGEQYF
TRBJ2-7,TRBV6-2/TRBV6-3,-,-,TGTGCCAGCAGCCGAGCCTTAGCGTACTCCTACGAGCAGTACTTC,CASSRALAYSYEQYF
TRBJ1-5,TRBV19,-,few,TGTGCCGGTGGGGGTACAGAGTCTGGGAATCAGCCCCAGCATTTT,CAGGGTESGNQPQHF
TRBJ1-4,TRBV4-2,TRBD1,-,TGTGCCAGCAGCCAAGGACAGGGGGCGTATTATGAAAAACTGTTTTTT,CASSQGQGAYYEKLFF
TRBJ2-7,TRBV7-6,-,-,TGTGCCAGCAGCCGAGGGTTTAGTTCTTACGAGCAGTACTTC,CASSRGFSSYEQYF
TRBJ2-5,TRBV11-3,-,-,TGTGCCAGCAGCCCCCGTGACGGAAAAGAGACCCAGTACTTC,CASSPRDGKETQYF
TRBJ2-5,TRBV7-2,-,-,TGTGCCAGCAGCTTAGCCCGGGCGGCAGAGACCCAGTACTTC,CASSLARAAETQYF
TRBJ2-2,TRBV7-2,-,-,TGTGCCAGCAGCACCGGGTGGGCCGGGGAGCTGTTTTTT,CASSTGWAGELFF
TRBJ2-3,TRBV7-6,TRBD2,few,TGTGCCAGTTGGCGGGGGTCGGGCACAGATACGCAGTATTTT,CASWRGSGTDTQYF
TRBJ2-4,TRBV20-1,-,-,TGCAGTGCTAGAGATCCCCAGGGGAACATTCAGTACTTC,CSARDPQGNIQYF
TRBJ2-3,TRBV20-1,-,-,TGCAGTGCACAGGACAGCACAGATACGCAGTATTTT,CSAQDSTDTQYF
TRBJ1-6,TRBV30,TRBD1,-,TGTGCCTGGAGTGTACCGACAGGGCTCGGTTCACCCCTCCACTTT,CAWSVPTGLGSPLHF
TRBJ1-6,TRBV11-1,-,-,TGTGCCAGCAGCTTAGCTGATTCCCAGGGGACATTACCCCTCCACTTT,CASSLADSQGTLPLHF
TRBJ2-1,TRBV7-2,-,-,TGTGCCAGCAGCTTCAGCAGAAGCTCCTACAATGAGCAGTTCTTC,CASSFSRSSYNEQFF
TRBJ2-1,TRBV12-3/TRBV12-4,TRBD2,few,TGTGCCAGCAGTTCCGGCGGGGGGGGGAGTGAGCAGTTCTTC,CASSSGGGGSEQFF
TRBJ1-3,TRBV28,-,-,TGTGCCAGCAGTAGGATCCCGGGAGGGCCGGGAGGAAACACCATATATTTT,CASSRIPGGPGGNTIYF
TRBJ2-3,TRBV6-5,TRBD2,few,TGTGCCAGCAGTTACAAACGGCTAGCGGGAGATACGCAGTATTTT,CASSYKRLAGDTQYF
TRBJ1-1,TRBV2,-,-,TGTGCCAGCAGTGATACAGGAGGTGGGAACACTGAAGCTTTCTTT,CASSDTGGGNTEAFF
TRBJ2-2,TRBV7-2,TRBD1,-,TGTGCCAGCAGCCAGGGACAGGGGGGTGGCACCGGGGAGCTGTTTTTT,CASSQGQGGGTGELFF
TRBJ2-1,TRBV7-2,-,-,TGTGCCAGCAGCTTGTGGGGGAAGGGCTACTACAATGAGCAGTTCTTC,CASSLWGKGYYNEQFF
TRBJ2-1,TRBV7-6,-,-,TGTGCCAGCAGCGTCCGGGCCTTGGGCAATGAGCAGTTCTTC,CASSVRALGNEQFF
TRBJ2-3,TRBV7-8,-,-,TGTGTCAGCCTCACAGGGACGACTAGCACAGATACGCAGTATTTT,CVSLTGTTSTDTQYF
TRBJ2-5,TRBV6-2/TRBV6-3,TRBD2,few,TGTGCCAGCAGACGAGCGGGAGGGCGACAAGAGACCCAGTACTTC,CASRRAGGRQETQYF
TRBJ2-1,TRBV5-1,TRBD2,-,TGCGCCAGCAGCTTGGCCCCGAATAGCGGGAGGGCCATTGAGCAGTTCTTC,CASSLAPNSGRAIEQFF
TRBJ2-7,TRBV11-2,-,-,TGTGCCAGCAGCTTAGATGGGGTGGGGAGCTCCTACGAGCAGTACTTC,CASSLDGVGSSYEQYF
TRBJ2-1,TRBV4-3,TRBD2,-,TGCGCCAGCAGCCAGAGGACTAGCAATGAGCAGTTCTTC,CASSQRTSNEQFF
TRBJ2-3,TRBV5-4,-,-,TGTGCCAGCAGCTTTCGCGAAGATACGCAGTATTTT,CASSFREDTQYF
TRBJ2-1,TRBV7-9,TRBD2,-,TGTGCCAGCAGCTCCCGAGGACTAGCGGGAGTATTGAAACTCTACAATGAGCAGTTCTTC,CASSSRGLAGVLKLYNEQFF
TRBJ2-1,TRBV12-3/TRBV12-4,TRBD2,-,TGTGCCAGCGAGGCCCGGGGGACTAGCGGCTACAATGAGCAGTTCTTC,CASEARGTSGYNEQFF
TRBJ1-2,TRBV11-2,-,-,TGTGCCAGCAGCCCTTGGGAGGGGATCACGTGGGATGGCTACACCTTC,CASSPWEGITWDGYTF
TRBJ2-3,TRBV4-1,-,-,TGCGCCAGCAGCCAAGATCCGGCAGATACGCAGTATTTT,CASSQDPADTQYF
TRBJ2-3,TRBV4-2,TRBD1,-,TGTGCCAGCAGCCAAGAAGGGACAGGCTTTAGCACAGATACGCAGTATTTT,CASSQEGTGFSTDTQYF
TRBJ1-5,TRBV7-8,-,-,TGTGCCAGCAGCTTAATGTACGGAAGAAGCGGCAATCAGCCCCAGCATTTT,CASSLMYGRSGNQPQHF
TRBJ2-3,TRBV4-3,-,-,TGCGCCAGCAGCCCCGGCCAAATGAGACAGGATACGCAGTATTTT,CASSPGQMRQDTQYF
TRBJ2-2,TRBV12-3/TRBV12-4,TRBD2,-,TGTGCCAGCAGTTTGGGTAGGGTTCGAGGACTAGCGGCGTTCGCGAACACCGGGGAGCTGTTTTTT,CASSLGRVRGLAAFANTGELFF
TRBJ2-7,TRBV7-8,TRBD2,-,TGTGCCAGCAGCTTAGAAGGGCGGGGGGTCACCTACGAGCAGTACTTC,CASSLEGRGVTYEQYF
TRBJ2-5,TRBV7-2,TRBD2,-,TGTGCCAGCAGCTTAGCAACGGGGGGGTCCCAGTACTTC,CASSLATGGSQYF
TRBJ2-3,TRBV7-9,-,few,TGTGCCAGCAGCTCCCAGATGGATACGCAGTATTTT,CASSSQMDTQYF